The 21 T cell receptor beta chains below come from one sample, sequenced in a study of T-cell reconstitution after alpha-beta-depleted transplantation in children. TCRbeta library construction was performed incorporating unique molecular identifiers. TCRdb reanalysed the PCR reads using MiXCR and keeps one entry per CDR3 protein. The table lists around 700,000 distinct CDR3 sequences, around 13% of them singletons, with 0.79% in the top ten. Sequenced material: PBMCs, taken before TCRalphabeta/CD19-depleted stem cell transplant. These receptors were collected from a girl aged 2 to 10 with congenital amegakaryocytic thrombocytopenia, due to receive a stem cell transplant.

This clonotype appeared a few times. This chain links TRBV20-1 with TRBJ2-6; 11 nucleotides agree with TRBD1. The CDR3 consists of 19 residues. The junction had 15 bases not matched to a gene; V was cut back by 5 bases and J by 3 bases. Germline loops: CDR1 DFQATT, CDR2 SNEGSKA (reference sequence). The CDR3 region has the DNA TGCAGTGCTCCAGCAAAGGACAGGGGGCGGGTAAATGGGGCCAACGTCCTGACTTTC. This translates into CSAPAKDRGRVNGANVLTF.

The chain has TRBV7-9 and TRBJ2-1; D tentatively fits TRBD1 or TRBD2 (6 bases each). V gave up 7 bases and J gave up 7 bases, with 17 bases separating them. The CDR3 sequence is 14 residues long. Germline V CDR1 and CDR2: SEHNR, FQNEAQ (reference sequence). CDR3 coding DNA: TGTGCCAGCACCCCGGGGGCCCGGGGAAATGAGCAGTTCTTC. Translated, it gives CASTPGARGNEQFF.

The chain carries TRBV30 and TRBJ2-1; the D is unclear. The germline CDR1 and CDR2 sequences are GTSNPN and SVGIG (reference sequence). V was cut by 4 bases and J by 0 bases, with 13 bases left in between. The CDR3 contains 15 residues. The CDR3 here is CAWIPILSSYNEQFF. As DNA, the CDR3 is TGTGCCTGGATACCGATTCTAAGCTCCTACAATGAGCAGTTCTTC. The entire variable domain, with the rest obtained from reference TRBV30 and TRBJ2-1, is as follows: SQTIHQWPATLVQPVGSPLSLECTVEGTSNPNLYWYRQAAGRGLQLLFYSVGIGQISSEVPQNLSASRPQDRQFILSSKKLLLSDSGFYLCAWIPILSSYNEQFFGPGTRLTVL.

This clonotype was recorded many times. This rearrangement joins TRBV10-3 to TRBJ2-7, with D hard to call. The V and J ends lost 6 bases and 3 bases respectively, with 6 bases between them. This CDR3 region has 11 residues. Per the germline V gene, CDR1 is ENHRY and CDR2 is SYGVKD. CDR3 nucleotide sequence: TGTGCCATCAGAGTTAACTACGAGCAGTACTTC. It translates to CAIRVNYEQYF.

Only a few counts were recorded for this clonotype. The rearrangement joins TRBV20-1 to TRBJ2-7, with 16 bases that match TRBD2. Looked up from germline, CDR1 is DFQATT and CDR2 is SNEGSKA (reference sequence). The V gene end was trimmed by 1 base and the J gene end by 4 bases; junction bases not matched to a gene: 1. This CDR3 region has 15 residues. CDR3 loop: CSARGGLAGGYEQYF. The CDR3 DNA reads TGCAGTGCTAGAGGGGGACTAGCGGGAGGGTACGAGCAGTACTTC.

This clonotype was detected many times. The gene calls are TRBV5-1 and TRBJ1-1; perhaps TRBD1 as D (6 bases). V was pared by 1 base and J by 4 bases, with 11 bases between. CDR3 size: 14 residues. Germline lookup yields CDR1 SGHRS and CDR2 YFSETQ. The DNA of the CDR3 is TGCGCCAGCAGCTTGAGCAGGGGTAGCACTGAAGCTTTCTTT. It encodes CASSLSRGSTEAFF.

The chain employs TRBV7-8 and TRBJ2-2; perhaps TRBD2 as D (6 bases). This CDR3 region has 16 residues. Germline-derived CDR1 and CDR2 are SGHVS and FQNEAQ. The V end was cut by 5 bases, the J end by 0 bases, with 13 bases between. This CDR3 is CASSRPGGTNTGELFF. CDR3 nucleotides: TGTGCCAGCAGCCGACCCGGAGGGACGAACACCGGGGAGCTGTTTTTT.

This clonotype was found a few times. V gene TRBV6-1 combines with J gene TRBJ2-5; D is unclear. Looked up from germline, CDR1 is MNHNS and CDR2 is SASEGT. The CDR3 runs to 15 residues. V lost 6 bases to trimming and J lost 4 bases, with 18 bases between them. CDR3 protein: CASRLTPSRIETQYF. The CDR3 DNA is TGTGCCAGCAGACTAACCCCCTCCCGTATAGAGACCCAGTACTTC.

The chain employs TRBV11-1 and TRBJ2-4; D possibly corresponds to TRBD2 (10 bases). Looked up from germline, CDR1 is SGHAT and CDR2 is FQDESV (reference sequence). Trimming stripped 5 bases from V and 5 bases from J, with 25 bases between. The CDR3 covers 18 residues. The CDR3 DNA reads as TGTGCCAGCAGCCGCCGGGACAGGGCTAGCGGGAGCGAAAACATTCAGTACTTC. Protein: CASSRRDRASGSENIQYF.

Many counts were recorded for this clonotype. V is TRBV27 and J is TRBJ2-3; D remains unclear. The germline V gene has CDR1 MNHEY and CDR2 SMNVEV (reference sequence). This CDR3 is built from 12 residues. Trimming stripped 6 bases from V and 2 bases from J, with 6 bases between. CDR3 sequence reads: CASRWNTDTQYF. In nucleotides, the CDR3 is TGTGCCAGCAGGTGGAACACAGATACGCAGTATTTT.

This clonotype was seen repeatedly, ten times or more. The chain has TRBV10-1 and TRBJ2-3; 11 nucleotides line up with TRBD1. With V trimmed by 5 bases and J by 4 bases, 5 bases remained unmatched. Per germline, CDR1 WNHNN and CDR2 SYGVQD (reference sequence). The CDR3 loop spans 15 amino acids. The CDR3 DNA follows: TGCGCCAGCAGTTCCGGACAGGGGGCTGCAGATACGCAGTATTTT. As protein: CASSSGQGAADTQYF.

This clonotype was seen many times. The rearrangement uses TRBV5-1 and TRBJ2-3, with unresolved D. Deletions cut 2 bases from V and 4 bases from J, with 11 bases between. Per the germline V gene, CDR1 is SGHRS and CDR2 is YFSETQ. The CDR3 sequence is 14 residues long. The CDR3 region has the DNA TGCGCCAGCAGCTTTTTACCGGGCCCAGATACGCAGTATTTT. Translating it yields CASSFLPGPDTQYF. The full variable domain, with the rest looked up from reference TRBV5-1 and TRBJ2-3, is KAGVTQTPRYLIKTRGQQVTLSCSPISGHRSVSWYQQTPGQGLQFLFEYFSETQRNKGNFPGRFSGRQFSNSRSEMNVSTLELGDSALYLCASSFLPGPDTQYFGPGTRLTVL.

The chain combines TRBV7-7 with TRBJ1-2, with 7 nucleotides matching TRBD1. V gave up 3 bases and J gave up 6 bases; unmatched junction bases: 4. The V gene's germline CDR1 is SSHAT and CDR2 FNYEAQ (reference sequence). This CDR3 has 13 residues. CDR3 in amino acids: CASSFDRANGYTF. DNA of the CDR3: TGTGCCAGCAGCTTTGACAGGGCTAATGGCTACACCTTC. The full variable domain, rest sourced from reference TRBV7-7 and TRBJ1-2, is GAGVSQSPRYKVTKRGQDVTLRCDPISSHATLYWYQQALGQGPEFLTYFNYEAQPDKSGLPSDRFSAERPEGSISTLTIQRTEQRDSAMYRCASSFDRANGYTFGSGTRLTVV.

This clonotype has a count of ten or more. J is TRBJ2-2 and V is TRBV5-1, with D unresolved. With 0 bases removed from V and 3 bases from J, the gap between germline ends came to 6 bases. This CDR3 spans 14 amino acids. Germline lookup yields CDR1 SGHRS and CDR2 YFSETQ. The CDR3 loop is CASSLGAHTGELFF. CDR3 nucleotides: TGCGCCAGCAGCTTGGGGGCGCACACCGGGGAGCTGTTTTTT.

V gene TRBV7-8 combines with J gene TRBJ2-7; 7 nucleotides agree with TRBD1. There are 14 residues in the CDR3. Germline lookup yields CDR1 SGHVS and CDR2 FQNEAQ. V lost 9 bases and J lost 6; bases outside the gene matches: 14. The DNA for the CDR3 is TGTGCCAGGAGCCCAATCGACAGGGCTGGCGAGCAGTACTTC. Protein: CARSPIDRAGEQYF.

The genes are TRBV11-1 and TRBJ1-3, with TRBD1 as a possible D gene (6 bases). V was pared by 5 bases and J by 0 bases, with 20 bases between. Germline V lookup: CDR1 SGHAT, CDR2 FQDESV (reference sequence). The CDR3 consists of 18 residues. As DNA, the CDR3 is TGTGCCAGCAGCCCCTCGGCGGCAGGGGAACACTCTGGAAACACCATATATTTT. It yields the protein CASSPSAAGEHSGNTIYF.

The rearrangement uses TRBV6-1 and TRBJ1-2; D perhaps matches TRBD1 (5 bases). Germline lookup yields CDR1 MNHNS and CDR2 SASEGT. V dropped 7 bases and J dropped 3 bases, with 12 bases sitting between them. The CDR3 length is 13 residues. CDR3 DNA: TGTGCCAGCACCCTCGGGGGTTACTATGGCTACACCTTC. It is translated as CASTLGGYYGYTF.

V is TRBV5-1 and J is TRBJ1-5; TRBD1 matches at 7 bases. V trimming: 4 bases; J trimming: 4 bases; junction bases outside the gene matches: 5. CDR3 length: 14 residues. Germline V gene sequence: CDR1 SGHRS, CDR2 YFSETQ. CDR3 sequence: CASSAQGGNQPQHF. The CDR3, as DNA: TGCGCCAGCAGCGCGCAGGGGGGGAATCAGCCCCAGCATTTT.

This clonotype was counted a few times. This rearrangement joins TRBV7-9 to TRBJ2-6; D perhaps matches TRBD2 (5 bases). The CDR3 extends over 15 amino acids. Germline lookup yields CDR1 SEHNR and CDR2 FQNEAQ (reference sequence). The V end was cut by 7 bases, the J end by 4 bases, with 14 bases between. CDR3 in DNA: TGTGCCAGCACCGAGGGATTTTCCGGGGCCAACGTCCTGACTTTC. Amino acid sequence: CASTEGFSGANVLTF.

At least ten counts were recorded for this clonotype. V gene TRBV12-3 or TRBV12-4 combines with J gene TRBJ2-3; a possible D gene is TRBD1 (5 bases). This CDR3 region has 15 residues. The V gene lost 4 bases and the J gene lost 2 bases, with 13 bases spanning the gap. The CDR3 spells CASSYSTVPTDTQYF. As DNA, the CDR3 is TGTGCCAGCAGTTACTCGACAGTCCCCACAGATACGCAGTATTTT.

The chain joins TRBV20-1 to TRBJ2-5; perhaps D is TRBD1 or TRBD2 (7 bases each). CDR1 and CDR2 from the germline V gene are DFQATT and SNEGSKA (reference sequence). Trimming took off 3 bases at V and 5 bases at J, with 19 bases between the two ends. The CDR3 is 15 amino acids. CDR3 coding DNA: TGCAGTGCTAGGGTTCCCCGACAGGGAGGGGAGACCCAGTACTTC. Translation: CSARVPRQGGETQYF.